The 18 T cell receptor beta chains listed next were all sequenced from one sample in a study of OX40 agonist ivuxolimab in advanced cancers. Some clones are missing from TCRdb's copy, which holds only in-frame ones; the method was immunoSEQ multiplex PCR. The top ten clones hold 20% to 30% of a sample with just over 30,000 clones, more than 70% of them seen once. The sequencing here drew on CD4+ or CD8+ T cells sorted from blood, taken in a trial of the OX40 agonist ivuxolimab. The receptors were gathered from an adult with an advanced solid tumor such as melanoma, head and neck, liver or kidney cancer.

The CDR3 bases are TGTGCCAGCAGCGGGGGGCTAGGTCCCTACGAGCAGTACTTC. Translating it yields CASSGGLGPYEQYF. This chain links TRBV7-2 with TRBJ2-7; D could derive from TRBD1 or TRBD2 (6 bases each). Looked up from germline, CDR1 is SGHTA and CDR2 is FQGNSA. V was cut by 5 bases and J by 2 bases, with 13 bases left in between. The CDR3 extends over 14 amino acids.

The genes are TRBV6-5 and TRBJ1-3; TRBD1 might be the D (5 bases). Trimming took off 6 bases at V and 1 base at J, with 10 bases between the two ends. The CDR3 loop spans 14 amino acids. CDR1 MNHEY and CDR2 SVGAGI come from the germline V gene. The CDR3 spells CASRSDRSGNTIYF. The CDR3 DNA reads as TGTGCCAGCAGATCCGACAGATCTGGAAACACCATATATTTT.

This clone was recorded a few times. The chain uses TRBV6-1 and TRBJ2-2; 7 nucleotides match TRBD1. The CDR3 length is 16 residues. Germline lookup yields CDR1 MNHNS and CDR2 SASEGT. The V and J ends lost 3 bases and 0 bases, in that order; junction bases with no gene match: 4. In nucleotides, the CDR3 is TGTGCCAGCAGTGATTTCGGGACAGCGAACACCGGGGAGCTGTTTTTT. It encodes CASSDFGTANTGELFF.

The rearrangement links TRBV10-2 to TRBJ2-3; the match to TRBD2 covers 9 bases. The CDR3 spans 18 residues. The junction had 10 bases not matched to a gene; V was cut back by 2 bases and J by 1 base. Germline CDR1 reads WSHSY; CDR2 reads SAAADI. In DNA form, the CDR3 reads TGCGCCAGCAGTGAGGCGGGAGGGCCATGGGAGGGCACAGATACGCAGTATTTT. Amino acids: CASSEAGGPWEGTDTQYF.

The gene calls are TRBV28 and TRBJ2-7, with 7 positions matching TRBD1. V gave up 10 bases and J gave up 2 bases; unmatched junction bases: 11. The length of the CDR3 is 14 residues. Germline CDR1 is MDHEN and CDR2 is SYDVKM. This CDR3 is CATRRDRLTYEQYF. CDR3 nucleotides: TGTGCCACTAGAAGGGACAGACTAACCTACGAGCAGTACTTC.

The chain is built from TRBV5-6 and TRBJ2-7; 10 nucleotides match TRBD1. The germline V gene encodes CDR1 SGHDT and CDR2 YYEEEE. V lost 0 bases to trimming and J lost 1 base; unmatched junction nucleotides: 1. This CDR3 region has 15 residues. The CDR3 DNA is TGTGCCAGCAGCTTGGGGACAGGGGGGTCCTACGAGCAGTACTTC. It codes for CASSLGTGGSYEQYF. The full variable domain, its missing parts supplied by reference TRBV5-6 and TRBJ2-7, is DAGVTQSPTHLIKTRGQQVTLRCSPKSGHDTVSWYQQALGQGPQFIFQYYEEEERQRGNFPDRFSGHQFPNYSSELNVNALLLGDSALYLCASSLGTGGSYEQYFGPGTRLTVT.

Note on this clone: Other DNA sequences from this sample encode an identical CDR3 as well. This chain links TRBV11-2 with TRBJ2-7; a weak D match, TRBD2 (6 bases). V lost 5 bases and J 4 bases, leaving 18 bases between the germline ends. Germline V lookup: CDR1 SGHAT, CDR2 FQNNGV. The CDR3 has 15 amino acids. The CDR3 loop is CASSRQRASEYEQYF. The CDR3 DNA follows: TGTGCCAGCAGCCGTCAGAGGGCTAGCGAATACGAGCAGTACTTC.

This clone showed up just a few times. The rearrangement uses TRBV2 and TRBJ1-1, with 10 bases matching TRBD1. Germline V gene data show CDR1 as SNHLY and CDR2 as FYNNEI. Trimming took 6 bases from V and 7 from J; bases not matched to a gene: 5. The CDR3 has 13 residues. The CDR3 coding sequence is TGTGCCAGCAGCCAGGGACAGGGGCTTGAAGCTTTCTTT. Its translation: CASSQGQGLEAFF.

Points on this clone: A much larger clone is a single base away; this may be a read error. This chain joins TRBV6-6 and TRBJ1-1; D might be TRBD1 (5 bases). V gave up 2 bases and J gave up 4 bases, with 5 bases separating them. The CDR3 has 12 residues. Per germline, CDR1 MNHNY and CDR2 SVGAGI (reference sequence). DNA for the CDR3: TGTGCCAGCAGTTACGGGGGCACTGAAGCTTTCTTT. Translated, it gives CASSYGGTEAFF.

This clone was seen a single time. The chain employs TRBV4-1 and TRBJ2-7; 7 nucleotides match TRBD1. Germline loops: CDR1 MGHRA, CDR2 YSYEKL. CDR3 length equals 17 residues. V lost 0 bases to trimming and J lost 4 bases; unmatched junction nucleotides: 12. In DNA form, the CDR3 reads TGCGCCAGCAGCCAAGACTTGTGGCGCGACAGGGAATACGAGCAGTACTTC. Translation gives CASSQDLWRDREYEQYF.

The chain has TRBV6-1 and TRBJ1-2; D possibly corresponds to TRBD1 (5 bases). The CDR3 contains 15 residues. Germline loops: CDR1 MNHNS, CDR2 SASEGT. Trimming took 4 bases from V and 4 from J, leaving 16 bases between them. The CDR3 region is CASSGIGATAYGYTF. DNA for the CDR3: TGTGCCAGCAGTGGGATAGGGGCGACAGCCTATGGCTACACCTTC.

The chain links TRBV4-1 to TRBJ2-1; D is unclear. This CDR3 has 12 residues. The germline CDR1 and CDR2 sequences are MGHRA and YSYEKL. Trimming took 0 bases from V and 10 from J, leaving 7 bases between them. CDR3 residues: CASSQDVGEQFF. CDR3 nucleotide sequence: TGCGCCAGCAGCCAAGATGTTGGAGAGCAGTTCTTC.

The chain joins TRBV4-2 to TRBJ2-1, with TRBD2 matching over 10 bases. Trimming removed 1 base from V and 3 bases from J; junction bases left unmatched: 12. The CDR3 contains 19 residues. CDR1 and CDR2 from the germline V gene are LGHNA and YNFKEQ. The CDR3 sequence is CASSQGSGGAGGYYNEQFF. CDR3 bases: TGTGCCAGCAGCCAAGGGTCGGGGGGAGCGGGAGGGTACTACAATGAGCAGTTCTTC.

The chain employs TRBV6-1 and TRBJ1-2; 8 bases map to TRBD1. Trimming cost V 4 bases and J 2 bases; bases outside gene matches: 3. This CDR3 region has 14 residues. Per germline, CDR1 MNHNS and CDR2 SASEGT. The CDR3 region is CASSVDRGNYGYTF. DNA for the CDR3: TGTGCCAGCAGTGTCGACAGGGGAAACTATGGCTACACCTTC.

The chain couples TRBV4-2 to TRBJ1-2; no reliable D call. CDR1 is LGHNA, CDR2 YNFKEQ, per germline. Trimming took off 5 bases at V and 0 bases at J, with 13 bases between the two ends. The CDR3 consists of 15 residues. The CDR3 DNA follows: TGTGCCAGCAGCTCACCGAGAGTAGCTAACTATGGCTACACCTTC. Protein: CASSSPRVANYGYTF.

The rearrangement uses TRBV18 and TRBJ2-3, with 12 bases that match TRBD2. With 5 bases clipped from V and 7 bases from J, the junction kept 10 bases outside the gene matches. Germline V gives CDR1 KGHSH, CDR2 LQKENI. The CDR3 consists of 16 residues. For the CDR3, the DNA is TGTGCCAGCTCAGGTCTACTAGCGGGAGGAGGAAATACGCAGTATTTT. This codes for CASSGLLAGGGNTQYF.

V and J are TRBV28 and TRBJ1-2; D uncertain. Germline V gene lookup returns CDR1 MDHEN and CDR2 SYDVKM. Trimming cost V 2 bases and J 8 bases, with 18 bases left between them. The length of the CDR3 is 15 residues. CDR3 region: CASSLIEGRARGYTF. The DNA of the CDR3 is TGTGCCAGCAGTTTAATCGAAGGCCGAGCGAGGGGCTACACCTTC.

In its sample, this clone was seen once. The CDR3 sequence: CASAGGLAGDTQYF. For the CDR3, the DNA is TGTGCCAGCGCGGGGGGACTAGCGGGAGATACGCAGTATTTT. V and J are TRBV14 and TRBJ2-3; TRBD2 aligns across 12 bases. The junction had 5 bases not matched to a gene; V was cut back by 8 bases and J by 5 bases. The germline V gene encodes CDR1 SGHDN and CDR2 FVKESK. The CDR3 is 14 residues long.